This TCR beta chain was recovered during a study of OX40 agonist ivuxolimab in advanced cancers. Study overall: Under the entry rules, prior anti-PD-1, anti-PD-L1 or anti-CTLA-4 therapy was allowed, and roughly 43% had some.

Libraries were prepared by immunoSEQ multiplex PCR; TCRdb keeps only in-frame clonotypes and omits some of them. Of 80,000 or so clones in the sample, about 93% are singletons; the top ten hold 0.25% to 0.35%. V gave up 4 bases and J gave up 3 bases, with 13 bases separating them. CDR1 is SGHDT and CDR2 is YYEEEE in the germline V gene. CDR3 length: 14 residues. V usage is TRBV5-6 and J usage is TRBJ1-2; D remains ambiguous. The TCR was taken from an adult with an advanced solid tumor such as melanoma, head and neck, liver or kidney cancer. The input for sequencing was CD4+ or CD8+ T cells sorted from blood, taken in a trial of the OX40 agonist ivuxolimab. The CDR3 DNA is TGTGCCAGCAGCCCGTATCAGGAATACTATGGCTACACCTTC. Its translation: CASSPYQEYYGYTF.